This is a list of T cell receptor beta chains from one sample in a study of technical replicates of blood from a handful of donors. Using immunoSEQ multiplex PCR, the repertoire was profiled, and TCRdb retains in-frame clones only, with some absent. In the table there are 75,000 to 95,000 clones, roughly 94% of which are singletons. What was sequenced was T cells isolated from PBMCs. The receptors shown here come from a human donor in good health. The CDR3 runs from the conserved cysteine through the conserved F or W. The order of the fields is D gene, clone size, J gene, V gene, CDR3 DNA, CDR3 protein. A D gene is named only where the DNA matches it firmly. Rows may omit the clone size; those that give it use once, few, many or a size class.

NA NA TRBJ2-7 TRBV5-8 TGTGCCAGCAGCTTGAGGACAGACTCCTACGAGCAGTACTTC CASSLRTDSYEQYF
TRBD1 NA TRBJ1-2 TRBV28 TGTGCCAGCACTTCCCCCGGGACAGCTAACTATGGCTACACCTTC CASTSPGTANYGYTF
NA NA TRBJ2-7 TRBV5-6 TGTGCCAGCAGTCTTAGGGTGAGTCTCCGGGGGGAGCAGTACTTC CASSLRVSLRGEQYF
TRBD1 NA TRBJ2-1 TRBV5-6 TGTGCCAGCACCACAGGGGGACTCAGCTCCTACAATGAGCAGTTCTTC CASTTGGLSSYNEQFF
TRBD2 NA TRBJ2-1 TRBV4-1 TGCGCCAGCAGCCAAGATTCGCGGGGGGGTTACAATGAGCAGTTCTTC CASSQDSRGGYNEQFF
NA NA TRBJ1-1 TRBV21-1 TGTGCCAGCAGCGCAGCTCCAGGGGCTTGCGGCACTGAAGCTTTCTTT CASSAAPGACGTEAFF
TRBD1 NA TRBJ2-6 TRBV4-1 TGCGCCAGCAGCCTGCCGACAGGGGCGGCTTTGGGGGCCAACGTCCTGACTTTC CASSLPTGAALGANVLTF
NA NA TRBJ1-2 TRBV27 TGTGCCAGCAGTTCCTTCACCACAGGCTACCGTCGCCATGGCTACACCTTC CASSSFTTGYRRHGYTF
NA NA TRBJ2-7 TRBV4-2 TGTGCCAGCAGCTCCGACACCTCCTACGAGCAGTACTTC CASSSDTSYEQYF
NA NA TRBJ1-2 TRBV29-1 TGCAGCGATACAGGTTATGGCTACACCTTC CSDTGYGYTF
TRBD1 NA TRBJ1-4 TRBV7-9 TGTGCCAGCAGCCGGACAGGGCCTAATGAAAAACTGTTTTTT CASSRTGPNEKLFF
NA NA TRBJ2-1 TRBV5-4 TGTGCCAGCAGCCTGGACTATTTGGAGCAGTTCTTC CASSLDYLEQFF
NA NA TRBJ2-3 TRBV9 TGTGCCAGCAGCGTAAGGTCCGGCGGGGGCGACACAGATACGCAGTATTTT CASSVRSGGGDTDTQYF
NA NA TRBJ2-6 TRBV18 TGTGCCAGCTCACCCCTTAGGGGGGGAGATTCTGGGGCCAACGTCCTGACTTTC CASSPLRGGDSGANVLTF
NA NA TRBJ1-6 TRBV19 TGTGCCAGTAGTATGACTCCCCGAGGGAATTCACCCCTCCACTTT CASSMTPRGNSPLHF
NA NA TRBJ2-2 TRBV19 TGTGCCAGTATTGAGGCCGGGGAGCTGTTTTTT CASIEAGELFF
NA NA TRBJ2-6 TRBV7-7 TGTGCCAGCAGCAAAAGGGGCCTTTCTGACTCTGGGGCCAACGTCCTGACTTTC CASSKRGLSDSGANVLTF
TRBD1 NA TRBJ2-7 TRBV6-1 TGTGCCAGCAGTGGACGACAGGGAAACGAGCAGTACTTC CASSGRQGNEQYF
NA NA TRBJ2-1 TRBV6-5 TGTGCCAGCAGTTTTCGGGGGAGCACCAATGAGCAGTTCTTC CASSFRGSTNEQFF
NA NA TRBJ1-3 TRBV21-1 TGTGCCAGCAGCAAGCAGGACAGGGGTTGGAATAGGAACACCATATATTTT CASSKQDRGWNRNTIYF
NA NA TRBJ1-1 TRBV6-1 TGTGCCAGCAGTGGGAGTGGAATCACTGAAGCTTTCTTT CASSGSGITEAFF
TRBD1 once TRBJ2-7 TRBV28 TGTGCCAGCAGTTCCCCTGGACAGGGTTCCTACGAGCAGTACTTC CASSSPGQGSYEQYF
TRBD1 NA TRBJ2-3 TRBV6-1 TGTGCCAGCAGTGAAGCGTGGGACAGGCTTAGCACAGATACGCAGTATTTT CASSEAWDRLSTDTQYF
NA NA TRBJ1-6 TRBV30 TGTGCCTTTTCGAGAAACCTAAATAATTCACCCCTCCACTTT CAFSRNLNNSPLHF
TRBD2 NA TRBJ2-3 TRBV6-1 TGTGCCAGCAGGCTAGCGGGAGGCACAGATACGCAGTATTTT CASRLAGGTDTQYF
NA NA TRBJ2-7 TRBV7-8 TGTGCCAGCAGCTTAGGAGGGCCTAGGATCGAGCAGTACTTC CASSLGGPRIEQYF
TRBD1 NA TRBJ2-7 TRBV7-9 TGTGCCAGTTTGGGACAGTCCTACGAGCAGTACTTC CASLGQSYEQYF
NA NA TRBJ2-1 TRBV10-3 TGTGCCATCGGTGGAGGGAGTGAGCAGTTCTTC CAIGGGSEQFF
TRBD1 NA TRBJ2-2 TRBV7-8 TGTGCCAGCAGCCTAGGGACAGGGATGTACACCGGGGAGCTGTTTTTT CASSLGTGMYTGELFF
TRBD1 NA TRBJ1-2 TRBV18 TGTGCCAGCTCACCGACCGGACAGGCGGCTCAGTATAATGGCTACACCTTC CASSPTGQAAQYNGYTF
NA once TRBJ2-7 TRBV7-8 TGTGCCAGCAGCTTTCAGGGATTGAACGAGCAGTACTTC CASSFQGLNEQYF
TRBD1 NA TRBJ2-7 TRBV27 TGTGCCAGCAGTTTCCTGGGGGACAGGGTTGGCGAGCAGTACTTC CASSFLGDRVGEQYF
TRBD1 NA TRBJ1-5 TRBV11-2 TGTGCCAGCAGCTTAGGGACAGGGGAAAATCAGCCCCAGCATTTT CASSLGTGENQPQHF
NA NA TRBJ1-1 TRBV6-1 TGTGCCAGCAGTGAAGTTGTACGGGCCGGGGGCACTGAAGCTTTCTTT CASSEVVRAGGTEAFF
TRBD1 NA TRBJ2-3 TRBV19 TGTGCCAGTAGCGCCCTAGGGGACAGACTTAGCACAGATACGCAGTATTTT CASSALGDRLSTDTQYF
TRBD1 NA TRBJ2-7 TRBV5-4 TGTGCCAGCAGCTTGGTGGGGGACAGCTACGAGCAGTACTTC CASSLVGDSYEQYF
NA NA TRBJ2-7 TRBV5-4 TGTGCCAGCAGCAGCCCGACAGGTGCGGAGAACGAGCAGTACTTC CASSSPTGAENEQYF